These T cell receptor beta chains were read from a single sample in a study of tumor-infiltrating lymphocytes in oesophageal squamous cell carcinoma. TCRdb independently ran MiXCR on the PCR reads; one entry per CDR3 protein. Of around 12,000 distinct CDR3 sequences in the sample, 58% were seen once. The sample taken for sequencing was esophageal tumor tissue. The receptors come from a female donor with esophageal squamous cell carcinoma. Each CDR3 is given with its conserved first and last residue. The D gene is left open where the match is weak. Some rows mark clone size as missing; the rest say once, few, many or name a class of expanded clone.

v_call,clone_size,d_call,j_call,cdr3_aa,cdr3_nt
TRBV7-3,few,NA,TRBJ1-1,CASSLDRLTEAFF,TGTGCCAGCAGCTTAGACAGGCTCACTGAAGCTTTCTTT
TRBV10-2,many,TRBD1,TRBJ1-6,CASRQGNSPLHF,TGCGCCAGTCGACAGGGAAACTCACCCCTCCACTTT
TRBV12-3/TRBV12-4,once,NA,TRBJ2-7,CAINYEQYF,TGTGCCATCAACTACGAGCAGTACTTC
TRBV2,NA,TRBD1,TRBJ2-7,CAGGTGDYEQYF,TGTGCCGGAGGGACAGGGGACTACGAGCAGTACTTC
TRBV7-2,NA,NA,TRBJ2-5,CASSPTLFRGRETQYF,TGTGCCAGCAGCCCCACCCTTTTCCGGGGACGAGAGACCCAGTACTTC
TRBV7-9,few,NA,TRBJ2-3,CASSPEGDLTDTQYF,TGTGCCAGCAGCCCAGAGGGGGATTTGACAGATACGCAGTATTTT
TRBV7-4,NA,TRBD1,TRBJ2-5,CASSDRGLMETQYF,TGTGCCAGCAGCGACAGGGGGTTAATGGAGACCCAGTACTTC
TRBV5-1,many,NA,TRBJ1-2,CASSLDGKGYTF,TGCGCCAGCAGCTTGGATGGGAAGGGCTACACCTTC
TRBV6-1,many,TRBD1,TRBJ2-7,CASSDPGTGYEQYF,TGTGCCAGCAGCGACCCCGGGACAGGGTACGAGCAGTACTTC
TRBV7-2,once,TRBD1,TRBJ2-3,CASSLDYRGTQYF,TGTGCCAGCAGCTTAGACTACAGGGGAACGCAGTATTTT
TRBV12-3/TRBV12-4,NA,NA,TRBJ1-2,CASSFSGAYGYSF,TGTGCCAGCAGTTTTTCCGGGGCCTATGGCTACAGCTTC
TRBV7-2,once,NA,TRBJ1-2,CASSLVGGRANYGYTF,TGTGCCAGCAGCTTAGTGGGAGGGCGGGCTAACTATGGCTACACCTTC
TRBV7-2,NA,TRBD2,TRBJ2-3,CASSLNSGRGTDTQYF,TGTGCCAGCAGCCTAAATAGCGGGAGGGGCACAGATACGCAGTATTTT
TRBV9,NA,TRBD1,TRBJ1-1,CASSPRSRQGGEKLYF,TGTGCCAGCAGCCCAAGGTCCCGACAGGGAGGTGAAAAACTGTATTTT
TRBV6-1,NA,TRBD2,TRBJ2-1,CASSNSGGRSYNEQFF,TGTGCCAGCAGCAATAGCGGGGGGCGGTCCTACAATGAGCAGTTCTTC
TRBV7-6,NA,NA,TRBJ2-5,CASSLSTGGGTQYF,TGTGCTAGCAGCCTATCCACAGGGGGGGGGACCCAGTACTTC
TRBV11-2,NA,NA,TRBJ2-3,CASSHRRIGTDTQYF,TGTGCCAGCAGCCACCGTCGGATAGGCACAGATACGCAGTATTTT
TRBV7-1,NA,NA,TRBJ2-7,CASSRGSYEQYF,TGTGCCAGCAGCCGGGGGTCCTACGAGCAGTACTTC
TRBV6-1,few,TRBD1,TRBJ2-7,CASSPPGQGAFEQYF,TGTGCCAGCAGTCCCCCGGGACAGGGGGCTTTCGAGCAGTACTTC
TRBV28,many,TRBD2,TRBJ2-7,CASSLAGVDEQYF,TGTGCCAGCAGTTTAGCGGGAGTTGACGAGCAGTACTTC
TRBV7-6,NA,NA,TRBJ2-6,CASSLNTPSSGANVLTF,TGTGCCAGCAGCTTAAACACCCCCAGCTCTGGGGCCAACGTCCTGACTTTC
TRBV12-3/TRBV12-4,NA,NA,TRBJ2-1,CASSLAGAYNEQFF,TGTGCCAGCAGTTTAGCCGGGGCATACAATGAGCAGTTCTTC
TRBV27,NA,TRBD1,TRBJ1-1,CASRKDRGNQAFF,TGTGCCAGCAGAAAGGACAGGGGGAACCAAGCTTTCTTT
TRBV20-1,NA,NA,TRBJ1-6,CSASGRTSSYEQYF,TGCAGTGCTTCAGGGAGGACGAGCTCCTACGAGCAGTACTTT
TRBV7-2,NA,NA,TRBJ2-5,CASSLARAQETQYF,TGTGCCAGCAGCTTAGCCCGGGCCCAAGAGACCCAGTACTTC
TRBV7-6,NA,TRBD2,TRBJ2-7,CASSSPETAGGLGEQYF,TGTGCCAGCAGCTCCCCTGAAACAGCGGGAGGGCTTGGCGAGCAGTACTTC
TRBV11-2,NA,NA,TRBJ1-6,CASSLAQGLLYEQYF,TGTGCCAGCAGCTTAGCCCAGGGACTGCTCTACGAGCAGTACTTT
TRBV7-2,few,TRBD1,TRBJ2-7,CASSLVPGGNMGYEQYF,TGTGCCAGCAGCTTAGTTCCAGGGGGCAATATGGGCTACGAGCAGTACTTC
TRBV11-2,few,NA,TRBJ2-7,CASSNAFRVLVTYEQYF,TGTGCCAGCAGCAACGCCTTCAGGGTCCTAGTCACCTACGAGCAGTACTTC
TRBV7-2,NA,TRBD1,TRBJ1-4,CASSTRQGGKLFF,TGTGCCAGCAGCACAAGACAGGGGGGGAAACTGTTTTTT
TRBV6-5,once,TRBD1,TRBJ2-3,CATGQGETDTQYF,TGTGCCACTGGGCAGGGGGAAACAGATACGCAGTATTTT
TRBV7-8,NA,TRBD2,TRBJ2-1,CASSSSLAGGSGYNEQFF,TGTGCCAGCAGCTCATCGTTAGCGGGAGGGAGTGGCTACAATGAGCAGTTCTTC
TRBV28,once,NA,TRBJ2-5,CASREWGNQETQYF,TGTGCCAGTAGAGAGTGGGGAAACCAAGAGACCCAGTACTTC
TRBV12-3/TRBV12-4,NA,NA,TRBJ2-5,CASSPGGETQYF,TGTGCCAGCAGCCCCGGGGGAGAGACCCAGTACTTC
TRBV7-9,few,NA,TRBJ1-1,CASSLGGVEAFF,TGTGCCAGCAGCTTAGGAGGGGTTGAAGCTTTCTTT
TRBV12-3/TRBV12-4,NA,NA,TRBJ1-2,CASSSGLIRYGYTF,TGTGCCAGCAGTAGTGGACTCATTAGGTATGGCTACACCTTC
TRBV6-8,once,TRBD1,TRBJ1-1,CASARWTGGTEAFF,TGTGCCAGCGCTCGATGGACAGGGGGGACTGAAGCTTTCTTT
TRBV7-6,NA,NA,TRBJ1-2,CASGLPGGYGYTF,TGTGCCAGCGGGCTTCCCGGGGGCTATGGCTACACCTTC
TRBV7-4,few,TRBD1,TRBJ2-5,CASSKAGTVKETQYF,TGTGCCAGCAGTAAGGCCGGGACAGTGAAAGAGACCCAGTACTTC
TRBV7-6,NA,TRBD2,TRBJ2-1,CASSLDFGGAEQFF,TGTGCCAGCAGCTTGGACTTCGGGGGGGCTGAGCAGTTCTTC
TRBV20-1,NA,TRBD2,TRBJ2-5,CSASSIAGQLETQYF,TGCAGTGCTAGTTCCATAGCGGGCCAATTGGAGACCCAGTACTTC
TRBV7-2,NA,TRBD1,TRBJ2-7,CASSIDRVYEQYF,TGTGCCAGCAGCATCGACAGGGTCTACGAGCAGTACTTC
TRBV7-7,medium-sized,NA,TRBJ2-3,CASSFGGSDTQYF,TGTGCTAGCAGCTTCGGCGGGTCAGATACGCAGTATTTT